This T cell receptor beta chain was obtained from a study of shared clonotypes between healthy human individuals. Study information: Per donor, CD8 memory used one plate, CD8 naive used two, CD4 memory used three and CD4 naive used three.

Sequencing used immunoSEQ multiplex PCR; TCRdb keeps in-frame clones, though not all of them. This table has roughly 1,500,000 clones, just under 99% appearing once. In germline, CDR1 is SGHRS, CDR2 YFSETQ. Trimming pared 4 bases from V and 2 bases from J, leaving 10 bases between. The CDR3 is 14 amino acids. V gene TRBV5-1 combines with J gene TRBJ2-1, with D perhaps matching TRBD2 (5 bases). This receptor was taken from a man aged 25 to 40 in good health. The sequenced sample was naive CD4+ T cells sorted from blood. Regarding subset: CD45RA+ positively selected. The CDR3 reads CASSIDYPYNEQFF. The CDR3 region has the DNA TGCGCCAGCAGCATCGACTACCCCTACAATGAGCAGTTCTTC.